This T cell receptor (beta chain) is from a study of blood T cell repertoires in COVID-19. This CDR3 is built from 12 residues. With 4 bases removed from V and 4 bases from J, the gap between germline ends came to 5 bases. In germline, CDR1 is LGHNA, CDR2 YNFKEQ. Those enrolled, adults aged roughly 18 to 100 years, came from 25 or so US areas. Researchers sorted participants into cohorts using their self-reported clinical history. In the study's own analysis: Researchers report that nucleated cell counts were estimated from reference gene primer amplification. Only in-frame clones appear in the TCRdb table, and some are missing; sequencing was by immunoSEQ multiplex PCR. The V and J calls and the clone size are those of that table, but D and trimming were determined from the DNA. The table has over 110,000 clones, about four fifths seen once.

The chain links TRBV4-2 to TRBJ1-3; D unclear. The sample comprised PBMCs or T cells enriched from blood (not recorded which). This receptor was identified in a man aged 40-55 years with acute COVID-19. In nucleotides, the CDR3 is TGTGCCAGCAGCCCCTCGGGAAACACCATATATTTT. Amino acid sequence: CASSPSGNTIYF.